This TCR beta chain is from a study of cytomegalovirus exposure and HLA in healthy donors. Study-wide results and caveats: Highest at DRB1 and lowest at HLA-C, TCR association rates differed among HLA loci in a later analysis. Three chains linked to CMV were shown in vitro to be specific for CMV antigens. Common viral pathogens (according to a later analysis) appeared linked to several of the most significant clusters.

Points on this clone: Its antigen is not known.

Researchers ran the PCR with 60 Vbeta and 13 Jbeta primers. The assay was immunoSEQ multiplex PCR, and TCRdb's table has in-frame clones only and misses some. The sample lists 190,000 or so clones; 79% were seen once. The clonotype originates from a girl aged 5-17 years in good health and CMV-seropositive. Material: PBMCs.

Here the CDR3 reads CASSYLSDSPLHF. The CDR3 bases are TGTGCCAGCAGTTACTTGTCAGATTCACCCCTCCACTTT. The chain employs TRBV6-5 and TRBJ1-6; D call uncertain. Germline assignment: CDR1 MNHEY and CDR2 SVGAGI. CDR3 length: 13 amino acids. Trimming removed 1 base from V and 8 bases from J, with 6 bases in between.